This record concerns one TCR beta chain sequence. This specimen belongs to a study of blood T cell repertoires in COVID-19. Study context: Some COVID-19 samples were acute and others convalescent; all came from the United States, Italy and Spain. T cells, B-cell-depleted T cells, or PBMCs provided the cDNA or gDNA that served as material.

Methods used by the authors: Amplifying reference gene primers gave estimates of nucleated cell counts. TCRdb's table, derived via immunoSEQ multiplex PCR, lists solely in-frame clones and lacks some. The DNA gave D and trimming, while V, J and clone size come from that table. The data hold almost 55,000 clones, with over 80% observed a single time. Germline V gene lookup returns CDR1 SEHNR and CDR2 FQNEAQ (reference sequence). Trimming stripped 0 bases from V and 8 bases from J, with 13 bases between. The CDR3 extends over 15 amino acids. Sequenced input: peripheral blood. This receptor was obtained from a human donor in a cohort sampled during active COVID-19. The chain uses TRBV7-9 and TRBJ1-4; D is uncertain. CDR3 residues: CASSLAAPSGEKLFF. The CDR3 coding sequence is TGTGCCAGCAGCTTAGCCGCTCCCTCGGGAGAAAAACTGTTTTTT.